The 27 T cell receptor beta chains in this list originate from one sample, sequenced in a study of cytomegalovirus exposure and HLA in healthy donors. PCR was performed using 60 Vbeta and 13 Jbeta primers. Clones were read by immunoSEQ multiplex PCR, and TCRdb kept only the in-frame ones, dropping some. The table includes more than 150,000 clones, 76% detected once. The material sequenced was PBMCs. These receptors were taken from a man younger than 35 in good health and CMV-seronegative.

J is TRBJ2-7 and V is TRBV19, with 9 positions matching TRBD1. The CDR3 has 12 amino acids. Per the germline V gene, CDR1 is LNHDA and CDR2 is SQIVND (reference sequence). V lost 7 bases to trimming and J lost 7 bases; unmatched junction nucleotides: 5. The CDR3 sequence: CASTRTGEEQYF. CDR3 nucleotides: TGTGCCAGTACCAGGACAGGGGAAGAGCAGTACTTC.

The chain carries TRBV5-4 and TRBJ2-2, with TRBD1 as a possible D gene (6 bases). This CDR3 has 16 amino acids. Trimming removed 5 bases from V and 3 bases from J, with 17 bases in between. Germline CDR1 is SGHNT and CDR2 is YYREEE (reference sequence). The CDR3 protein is CASREDGRGDTGELFF. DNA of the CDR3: TGTGCCAGCAGGGAAGATGGCAGGGGAGACACCGGGGAGCTGTTTTTT.

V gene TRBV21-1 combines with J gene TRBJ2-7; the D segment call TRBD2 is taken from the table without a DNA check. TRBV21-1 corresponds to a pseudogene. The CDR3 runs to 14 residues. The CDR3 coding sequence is TGTGCCACCCCACTAGCGGGGGGGCGGGGCGAGCAGTACTTC. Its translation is CATPLAGGRGEQYF.

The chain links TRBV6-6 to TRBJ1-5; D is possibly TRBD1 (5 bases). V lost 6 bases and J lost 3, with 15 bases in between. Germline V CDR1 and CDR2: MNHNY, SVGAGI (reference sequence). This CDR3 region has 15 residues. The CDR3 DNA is TGTGCCAGCAGGGCGGTGGGGCAGATCAATCAGCCCCAGCATTTT. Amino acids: CASRAVGQINQPQHF.

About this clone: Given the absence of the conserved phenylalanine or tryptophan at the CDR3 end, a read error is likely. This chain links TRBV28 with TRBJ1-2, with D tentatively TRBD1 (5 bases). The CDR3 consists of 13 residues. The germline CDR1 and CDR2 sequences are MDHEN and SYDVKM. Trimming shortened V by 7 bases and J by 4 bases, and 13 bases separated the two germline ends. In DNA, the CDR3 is TGTGCCAGCAACACGCAGGGTGCCTATGGCTACACCCTC. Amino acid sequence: CASNTQGAYGYTL.

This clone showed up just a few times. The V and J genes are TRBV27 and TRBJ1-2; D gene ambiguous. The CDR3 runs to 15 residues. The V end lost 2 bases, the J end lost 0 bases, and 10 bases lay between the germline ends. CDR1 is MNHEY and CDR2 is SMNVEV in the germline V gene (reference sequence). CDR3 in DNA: TGTGCCAGCAGTTTAACGTGGGAGACTAACTATGGCTACACCTTC. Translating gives CASSLTWETNYGYTF.

The CDR3 sequence is CASSQGLAGTREQYF. DNA for the CDR3: TGCGCCAGCAGCCAAGGACTAGCGGGCACCCGGGAGCAGTACTTC. V and J are TRBV5-1 and TRBJ2-7, with 11 bases identical to TRBD2. V shed 4 bases and J 7 bases; nucleotides not matched to a gene: 10. Germline V lookup: CDR1 SGHRS, CDR2 YFSETQ. The CDR3 runs to 15 residues.

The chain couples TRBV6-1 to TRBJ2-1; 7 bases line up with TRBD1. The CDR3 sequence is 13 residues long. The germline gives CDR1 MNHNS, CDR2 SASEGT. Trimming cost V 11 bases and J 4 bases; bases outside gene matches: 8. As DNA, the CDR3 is TGTGCCCCATCGGGACAGTTATACAATGAGCAGTTCTTC. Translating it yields CAPSGQLYNEQFF.

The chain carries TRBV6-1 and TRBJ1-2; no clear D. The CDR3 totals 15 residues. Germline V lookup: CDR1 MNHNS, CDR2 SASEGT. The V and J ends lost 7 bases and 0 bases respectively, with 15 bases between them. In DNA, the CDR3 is TGTGCCAGCAACAGCCAGTTTAAAGCTAACTATGGCTACACCTTC. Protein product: CASNSQFKANYGYTF.

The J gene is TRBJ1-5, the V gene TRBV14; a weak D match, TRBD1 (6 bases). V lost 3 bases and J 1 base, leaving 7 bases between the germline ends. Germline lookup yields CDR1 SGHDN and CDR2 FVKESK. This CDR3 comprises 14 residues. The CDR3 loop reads CASSHTGSNQPQHF. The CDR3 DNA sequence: TGTGCCAGCAGCCACACAGGGAGCAATCAGCCCCAGCATTTT.

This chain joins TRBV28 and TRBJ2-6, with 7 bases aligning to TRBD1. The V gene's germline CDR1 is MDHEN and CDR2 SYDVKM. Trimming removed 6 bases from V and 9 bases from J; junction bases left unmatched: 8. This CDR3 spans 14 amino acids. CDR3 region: CASRTARDSNVLTF. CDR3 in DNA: TGTGCCAGCAGAACTGCCCGGGACAGCAACGTCCTGACTTTC.

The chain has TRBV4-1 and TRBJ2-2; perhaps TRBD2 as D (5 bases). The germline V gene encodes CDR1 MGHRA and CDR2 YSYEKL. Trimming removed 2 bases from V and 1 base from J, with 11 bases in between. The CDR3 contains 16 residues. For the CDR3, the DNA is TGCGCCAGCAGCCAATTGGTACGGGAGAACACCGGGGAGCTGTTTTTT. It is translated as CASSQLVRENTGELFF.

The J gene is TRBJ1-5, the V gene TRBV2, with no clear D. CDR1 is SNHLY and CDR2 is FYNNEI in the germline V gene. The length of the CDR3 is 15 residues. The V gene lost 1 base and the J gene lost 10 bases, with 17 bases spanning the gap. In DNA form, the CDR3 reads TGTGCCAGCAGTGAAGGGGCGGGGAAAGGTGTTCCCCAGCATTTT. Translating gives CASSEGAGKGVPQHF.

The CDR3 DNA sequence: TGTGCCAGCAGCCGGCTTGGCCAGGGTTTAGAGCCCCAGCATTTT. Its protein product is CASSRLGQGLEPQHF. The V gene is TRBV7-9, the J gene TRBJ1-5, with TRBD1 as a possible D gene (5 bases). Trimming cost V 5 bases and J 8 bases, with 19 bases left between them. This CDR3 region has 15 residues. Germline-derived CDR1 and CDR2 are SEHNR and FQNEAQ (reference sequence).

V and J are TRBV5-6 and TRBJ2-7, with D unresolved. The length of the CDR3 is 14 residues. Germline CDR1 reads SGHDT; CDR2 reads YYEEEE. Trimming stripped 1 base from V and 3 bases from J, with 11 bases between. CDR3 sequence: CASSLLLRNYEQYF. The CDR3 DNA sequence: TGTGCCAGCAGCTTGCTCCTCAGGAACTACGAGCAGTACTTC.

Here the CDR3 DNA reads TGTGCCAGCAGTTCCAACAGGGTTATGACAGATACGCAGTATTTT. Encoded protein: CASSSNRVMTDTQYF. This chain uses TRBV28 with TRBJ2-3; the D gene is possibly TRBD1 (6 bases). From germline, CDR1 is MDHEN and CDR2 SYDVKM. This CDR3 has 15 amino acids. The V gene lost 4 bases and the J gene lost 3 bases, with 14 bases spanning the gap. Looking up the rest from reference TRBV28 and TRBJ2-3 gives the full variable domain: DVKVTQSSRYLVKRTGEKVFLECVQDMDHENMFWYRQDPGLGLRLIYFSYDVKMKEKGDIPEGYSVSREKKERFSLILESASTNQTSMYLCASSSNRVMTDTQYFGPGTRLTVL.

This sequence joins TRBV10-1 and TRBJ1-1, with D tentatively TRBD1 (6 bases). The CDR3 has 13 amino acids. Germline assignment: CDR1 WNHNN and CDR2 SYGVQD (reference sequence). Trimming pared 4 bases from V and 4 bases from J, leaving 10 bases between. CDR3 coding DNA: TGCGCCAGCAGTGTACGAGGGGGCACTGAAGCTTTCTTT. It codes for CASSVRGGTEAFF.

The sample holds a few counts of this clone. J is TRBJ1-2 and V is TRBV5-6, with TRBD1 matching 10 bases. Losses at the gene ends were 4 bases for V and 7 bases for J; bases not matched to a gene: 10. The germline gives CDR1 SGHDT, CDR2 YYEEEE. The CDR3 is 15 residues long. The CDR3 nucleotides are TGTGCCAGCAGCAAAGCCGGGACAGGGGCCGCTGGCTACACCTTC. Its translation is CASSKAGTGAAGYTF.

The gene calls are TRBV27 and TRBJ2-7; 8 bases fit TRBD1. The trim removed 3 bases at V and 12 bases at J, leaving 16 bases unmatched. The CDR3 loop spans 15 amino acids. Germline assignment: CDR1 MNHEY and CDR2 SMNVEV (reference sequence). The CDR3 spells CASSFGLRTGSRSYF. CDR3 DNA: TGTGCCAGCAGTTTTGGGCTTAGGACAGGGAGCCGATCGTACTTC.

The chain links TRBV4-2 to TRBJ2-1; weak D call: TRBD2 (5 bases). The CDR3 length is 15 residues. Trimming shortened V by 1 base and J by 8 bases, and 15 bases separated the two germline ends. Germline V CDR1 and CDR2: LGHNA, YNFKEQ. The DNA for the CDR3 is TGTGCCAGCAGCCAAGGGCTAGCCGACCCCGATGAGCAGTTCTTC. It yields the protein CASSQGLADPDEQFF.

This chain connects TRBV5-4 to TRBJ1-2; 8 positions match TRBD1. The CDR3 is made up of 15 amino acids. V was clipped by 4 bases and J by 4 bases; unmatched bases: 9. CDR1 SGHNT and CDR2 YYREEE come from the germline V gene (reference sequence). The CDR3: CASSPWTGTPYGYTF. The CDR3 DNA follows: TGTGCCAGCAGCCCCTGGACAGGGACTCCCTATGGCTACACCTTC.

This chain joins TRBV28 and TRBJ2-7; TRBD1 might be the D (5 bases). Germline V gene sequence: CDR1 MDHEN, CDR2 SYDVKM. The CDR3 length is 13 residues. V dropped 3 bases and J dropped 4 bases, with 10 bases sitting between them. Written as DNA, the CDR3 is TGTGCCAGCAGTTTTGGGGCCAAATACGAGCAGTACTTC. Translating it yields CASSFGAKYEQYF.

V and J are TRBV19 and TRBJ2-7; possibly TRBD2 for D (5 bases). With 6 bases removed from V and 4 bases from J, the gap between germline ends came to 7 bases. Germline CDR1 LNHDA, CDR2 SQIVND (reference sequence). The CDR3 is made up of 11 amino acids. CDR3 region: CASSPGYEQYF. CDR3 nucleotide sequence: TGTGCCAGTAGCCCGGGATACGAGCAGTACTTC.

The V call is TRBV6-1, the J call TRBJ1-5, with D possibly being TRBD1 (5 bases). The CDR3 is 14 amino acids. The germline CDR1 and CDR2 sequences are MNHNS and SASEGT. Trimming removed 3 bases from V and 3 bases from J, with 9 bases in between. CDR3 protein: CASSDRVVNQPQHF. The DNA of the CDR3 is TGTGCCAGCAGTGACAGGGTGGTCAATCAGCCCCAGCATTTT.

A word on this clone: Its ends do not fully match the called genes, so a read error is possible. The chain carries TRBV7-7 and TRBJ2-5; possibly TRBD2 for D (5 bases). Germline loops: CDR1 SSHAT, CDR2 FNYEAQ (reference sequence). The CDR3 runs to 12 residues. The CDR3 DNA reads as TGTGCTAGCAGCTTAGACCTAGCCACCCAGTACTTC. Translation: CASSLDLATQYF.

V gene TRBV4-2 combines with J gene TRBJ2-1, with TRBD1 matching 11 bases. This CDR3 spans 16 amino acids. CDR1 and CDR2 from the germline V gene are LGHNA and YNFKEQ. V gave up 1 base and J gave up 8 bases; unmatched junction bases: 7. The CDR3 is CASSQGDRGSVDEQFF. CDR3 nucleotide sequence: TGTGCCAGCAGCCAAGGGGACAGGGGGTCTGTCGATGAGCAGTTCTTC.

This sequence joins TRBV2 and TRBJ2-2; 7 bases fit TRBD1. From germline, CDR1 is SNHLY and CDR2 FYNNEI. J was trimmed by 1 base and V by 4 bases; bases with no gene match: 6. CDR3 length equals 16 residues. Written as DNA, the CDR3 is TGTGCCAGCAGTGGGATCGGGACAGTGAACACCGGGGAGCTGTTTTTT. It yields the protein CASSGIGTVNTGELFF.